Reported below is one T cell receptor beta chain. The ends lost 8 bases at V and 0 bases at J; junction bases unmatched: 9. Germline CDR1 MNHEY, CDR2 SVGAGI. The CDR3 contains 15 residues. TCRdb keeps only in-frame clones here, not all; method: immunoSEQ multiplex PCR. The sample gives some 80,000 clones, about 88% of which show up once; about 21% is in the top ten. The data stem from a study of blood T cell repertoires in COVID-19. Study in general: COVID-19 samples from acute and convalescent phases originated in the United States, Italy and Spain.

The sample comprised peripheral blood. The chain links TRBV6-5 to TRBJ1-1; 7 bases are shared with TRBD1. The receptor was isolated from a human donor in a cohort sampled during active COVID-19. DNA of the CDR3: TGTGCCAGCCTGACAGGGTTGAATTTGAACACTGAAGCTTTCTTT. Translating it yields CASLTGLNLNTEAFF.